This TCR beta chain is from a study of T-cell memory formation after mild COVID-19. Turning to the study itself: Largely, the TCR clusters proved donor specific.

TCRdb used MiXCR to reprocess the 5' RACE reads, holding one entry per CDR3 protein. The sample yields about 560,000 distinct CDR3 sequences, about 20% seen once. This clonotype was seen a few times. What it recognizes is unknown. General observations from the study: Some clones that responded turned up in pre-infection memory, which suggests that cross-reactive memory joined in.

Trimming removed 3 bases at V and 7 bases at J, with 13 bases between. The CDR3 has 14 residues. The J gene is TRBJ1-5, the V gene TRBV12-3 or TRBV12-4; possibly TRBD1 for D (5 bases). The sequence was obtained from an adult woman who had mild COVID-19 (a few samples of this study predate the infection). Cell type and time point are not known. The sample was PBMCs or a T cell subset sorted from them (not recorded which). CDR3 residues: CASSFGTSDQPQHF. The CDR3 coding sequence is TGTGCCAGCAGTTTCGGGACCTCAGACCAGCCCCAGCATTTT.